The 12 T cell receptor beta chains below all came from one sample that was sequenced in a study of cytomegalovirus exposure and HLA in healthy donors. In the PCR, 60 Vbeta and 13 Jbeta primers were used. Clones were read by immunoSEQ multiplex PCR, and TCRdb kept only the in-frame ones, dropping some. The sample yields under 200,000 clones, roughly 85% seen once. Sequenced input: PBMCs. The receptors stem from a woman aged 50 to 65 in good health and CMV-seronegative.

The CDR3 DNA reads as TGTGCCAGCAGCTCGGGACAGATAAACACTGAAGCTTTCTTT. It is translated as CASSSGQINTEAFF. The chain has TRBV5-4 and TRBJ1-1, with 7 positions matching TRBD1. Unmatched junction bases numbered 4, after V lost 3 bases and J lost 2 bases. CDR3 length: 14 amino acids. Germline CDR1 is SGHNT and CDR2 is YYREEE (reference sequence).

V and J are TRBV29-1 and TRBJ1-2; 7 bases map to TRBD1. The length of the CDR3 is 14 residues. Germline-derived CDR1 and CDR2 are SQVTM and ANQGSEA. V shed 1 base, J shed 4 bases, and the junction held 6 bases outside the gene matches. The CDR3 reads CSVEGRGRGYGYTF. The CDR3 DNA reads as TGCAGCGTTGAAGGAAGGGGGCGCGGCTATGGCTACACCTTC.

The chain joins TRBV2 to TRBJ2-7; 11 nucleotides agree with TRBD2. Trimming cost V 4 bases and J 5 bases; bases outside gene matches: 10. Germline V lookup: CDR1 SNHLY, CDR2 FYNNEI. This CDR3 spans 16 amino acids. CDR3 in amino acids: CASSAATSGSTNEQYF. In DNA form, the CDR3 reads TGTGCCAGCAGTGCCGCAACTAGCGGGAGTACCAACGAGCAGTACTTC.

This chain uses TRBV21-1 with TRBJ2-5; no DNA check was done on the table's D call, TRBD2. TRBV21-1 is an annotated pseudogene. This CDR3 comprises 14 residues. The DNA of the CDR3 is TGTGCCAGCAGCAAGGCGGGAGCGGGGGAGACCCAGTACTTC. It specifies CASSKAGAGETQYF.

V gene TRBV29-1 combines with J gene TRBJ2-7; D is perhaps TRBD1 (6 bases). The CDR3 is 13 residues long. V shed 7 bases and J shed 5 bases, with 18 bases lying between them. Germline V gene data show CDR1 as SQVTM and CDR2 as ANQGSEA. The chain's CDR3 is CSAGTLLTHEQYF. The CDR3 DNA is TGCAGCGCCGGGACATTGCTCACCCACGAGCAGTACTTC.

The rearrangement links TRBV6-5 to TRBJ2-7; 13 nucleotides align to TRBD2. In germline, CDR1 is MNHEY, CDR2 SVGAGI. There are 15 residues in the CDR3. Trimming removed 5 bases from V and 0 bases from J; junction bases left unmatched: 1. CDR3 coding DNA: TGTGCCAGCAGTGGACTAGCGGGAGTCTCCTACGAGCAGTACTTC. Amino acids: CASSGLAGVSYEQYF.

This chain joins TRBV29-1 and TRBJ1-1, with 8 bases identical to TRBD1. This CDR3 comprises 12 residues. V lost 5 bases, J lost 7 bases, and 6 bases stayed unmatched. The germline CDR1 and CDR2 sequences are SQVTM and ANQGSEA. The CDR3 nucleotides are TGCAGCGTTATTCGACAGGGGAATGAAGCTTTCTTT. As protein: CSVIRQGNEAFF.

Of note for this clone: Other nucleotide sequences from this sample produce the same CDR3. V and J are TRBV2 and TRBJ1-4, with D possibly being TRBD1 (6 bases). V dropped 10 bases and J dropped 8 bases, with 23 bases sitting between them. This CDR3 region has 15 residues. Germline values: CDR1 SNHLY, CDR2 FYNNEI. The CDR3 DNA reads as TGTGCCACACAAACCTTACAGGGAGCAGGCGAAAAACTGTTTTTT. It translates to CATQTLQGAGEKLFF.

This chain joins TRBV6-5 and TRBJ1-4; TRBD1 matches at 7 bases. CDR3 size: 15 residues. Germline lookup yields CDR1 MNHEY and CDR2 SVGAGI. J lost 4 bases, V lost 5 bases, and 7 bases had no gene match. CDR3 in amino acids: CASSPPDRDNEKLFF. CDR3 DNA: TGTGCCAGCAGTCCACCCGACAGGGATAATGAAAAACTGTTTTTT.

A remark on this clone: Its ends do not fully match the called genes, so a read error is possible. This sequence joins TRBV7-9 and TRBJ1-4; 9 bases line up with TRBD1. The CDR3 sequence is 14 residues long. Looked up from germline, CDR1 is SEHNR and CDR2 is FQNEAQ (reference sequence). The chain's CDR3 is CSSSLVDRGEKLFF. CDR3 nucleotide sequence: TGTTCCAGCAGCTTAGTGGACAGGGGTGAAAAACTGTTTTTT.

The count of this clone is one. The genes are TRBV27 and TRBJ1-2; tentatively, D is TRBD1 (5 bases). V gave up 5 bases and J gave up 3 bases, with 13 bases separating them. CDR1 is MNHEY and CDR2 is SMNVEV in the germline V gene (reference sequence). This CDR3 has 14 amino acids. CDR3 protein: CASSLRDSHYGYTF. CDR3 in DNA: TGTGCCAGCAGTCTACGGGACTCGCACTATGGCTACACCTTC.

V is TRBV6-6 and J is TRBJ2-3; TRBD1 aligns across 7 bases. The CDR3 has 16 residues. J lost 6 bases, V lost 2 bases, and 11 bases had no gene match. Germline V gene data show CDR1 as MNHNY and CDR2 as SVGAGI (reference sequence). The CDR3 bases are TGTGCCAGCAGTTACAGCACAGGGGCCGCTTGGGATACGCAGTATTTT. This gives the protein CASSYSTGAAWDTQYF.